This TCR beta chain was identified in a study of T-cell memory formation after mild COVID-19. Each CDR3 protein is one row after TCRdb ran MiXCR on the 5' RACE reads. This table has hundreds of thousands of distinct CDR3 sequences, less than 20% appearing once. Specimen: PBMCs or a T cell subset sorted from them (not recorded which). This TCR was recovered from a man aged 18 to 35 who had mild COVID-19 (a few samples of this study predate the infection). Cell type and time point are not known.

The CDR3 DNA sequence: TGCGCCAGCCGGGCGGAGGGGGGGCCCAGAAGCGCAGATACGCAGTATTTT. It yields the protein CASRAEGGPRSADTQYF. The rearrangement links TRBV5-1 to TRBJ2-3; D is possibly TRBD2 (7 bases). This CDR3 comprises 17 residues. Trimming took off 7 bases at V and 4 bases at J, with 25 bases between the two ends. CDR1 and CDR2 (germline): SGHRS, YFSETQ. The whole variable domain, filled in from reference TRBV5-1 and TRBJ2-3, reads KAGVTQTPRYLIKTRGQQVTLSCSPISGHRSVSWYQQTPGQGLQFLFEYFSETQRNKGNFPGRFSGRQFSNSRSEMNVSTLELGDSALYLCASRAEGGPRSADTQYFGPGTRLTVL.